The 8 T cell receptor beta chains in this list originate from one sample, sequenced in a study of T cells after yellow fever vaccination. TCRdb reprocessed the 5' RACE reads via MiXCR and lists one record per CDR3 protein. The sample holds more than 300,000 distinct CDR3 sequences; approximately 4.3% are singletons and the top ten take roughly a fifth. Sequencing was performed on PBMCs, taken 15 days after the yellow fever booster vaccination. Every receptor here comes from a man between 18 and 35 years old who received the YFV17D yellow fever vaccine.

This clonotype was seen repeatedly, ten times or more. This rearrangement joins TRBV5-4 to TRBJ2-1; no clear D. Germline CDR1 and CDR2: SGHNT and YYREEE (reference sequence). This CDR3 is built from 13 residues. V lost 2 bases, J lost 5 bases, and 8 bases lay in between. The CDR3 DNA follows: TGTGCCAGCAGCTTAGGCGATAACAATGAGCAGTTCTTC. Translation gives CASSLGDNNEQFF.

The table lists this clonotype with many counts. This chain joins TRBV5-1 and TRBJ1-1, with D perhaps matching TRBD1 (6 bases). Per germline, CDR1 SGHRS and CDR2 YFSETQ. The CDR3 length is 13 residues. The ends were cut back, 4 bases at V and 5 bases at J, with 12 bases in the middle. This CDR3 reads CASSSTGTTEAFF. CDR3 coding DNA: TGCGCCAGCAGCAGTACAGGGACTACTGAAGCTTTCTTT.

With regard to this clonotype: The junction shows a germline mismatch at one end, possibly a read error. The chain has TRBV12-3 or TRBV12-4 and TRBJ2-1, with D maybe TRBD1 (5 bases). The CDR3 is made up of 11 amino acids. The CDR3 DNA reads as TGTGCCAGCAGCTCGCAGGACGCCCAGGGCTTC. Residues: CASSSQDAQGF.

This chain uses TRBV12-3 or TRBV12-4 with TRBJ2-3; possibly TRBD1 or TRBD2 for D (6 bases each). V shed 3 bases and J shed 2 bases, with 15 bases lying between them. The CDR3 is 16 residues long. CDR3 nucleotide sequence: TGTGCCAGCAGTTTGATGGGGGGCTTGAACACAGATACGCAGTATTTT. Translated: CASSLMGGLNTDTQYF.

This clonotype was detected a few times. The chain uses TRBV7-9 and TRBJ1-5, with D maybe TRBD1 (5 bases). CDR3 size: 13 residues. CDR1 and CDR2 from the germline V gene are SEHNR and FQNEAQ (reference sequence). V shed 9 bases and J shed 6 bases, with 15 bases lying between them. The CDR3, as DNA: TGTGCCAGTTCCAGGGCAGGTAGTCAGCCCCAGCATTTT. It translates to CASSRAGSQPQHF.

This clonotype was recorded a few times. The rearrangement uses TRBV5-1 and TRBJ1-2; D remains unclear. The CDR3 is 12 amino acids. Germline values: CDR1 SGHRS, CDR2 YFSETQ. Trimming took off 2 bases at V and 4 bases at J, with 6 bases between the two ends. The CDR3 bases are TGCGCCAGCAGCTTTGACGCCTATGGCTACACCTTC. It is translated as CASSFDAYGYTF.

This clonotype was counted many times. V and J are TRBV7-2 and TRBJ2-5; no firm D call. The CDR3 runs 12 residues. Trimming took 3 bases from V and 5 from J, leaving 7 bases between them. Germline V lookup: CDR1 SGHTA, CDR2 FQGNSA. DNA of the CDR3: TGTGCCAGCAGCTTCTTTAGGGAGACCCAGTACTTC. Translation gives CASSFFRETQYF. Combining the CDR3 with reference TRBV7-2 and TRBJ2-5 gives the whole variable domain GAGVSQSPSNKVTEKGKDVELRCDPISGHTALYWYRQSLGQGLEFLIYFQGNSAPDKSGLPSDRFSAERTGGSVSTLTIQRTQQEDSAVYLCASSFFRETQYFGPGTRLLVL.

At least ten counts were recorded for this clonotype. The CDR3 region has the DNA TGTGCCATCGAATCTACGGAAAGAGAGACCCAGTACTTC. This translates into CAIESTERETQYF. V usage is TRBV10-3 and J usage is TRBJ2-5, with D uncertain. V dropped 8 bases and J dropped 4 bases, with 14 bases sitting between them. CDR1 ENHRY and CDR2 SYGVKD come from the germline V gene. The CDR3 is 13 residues long.